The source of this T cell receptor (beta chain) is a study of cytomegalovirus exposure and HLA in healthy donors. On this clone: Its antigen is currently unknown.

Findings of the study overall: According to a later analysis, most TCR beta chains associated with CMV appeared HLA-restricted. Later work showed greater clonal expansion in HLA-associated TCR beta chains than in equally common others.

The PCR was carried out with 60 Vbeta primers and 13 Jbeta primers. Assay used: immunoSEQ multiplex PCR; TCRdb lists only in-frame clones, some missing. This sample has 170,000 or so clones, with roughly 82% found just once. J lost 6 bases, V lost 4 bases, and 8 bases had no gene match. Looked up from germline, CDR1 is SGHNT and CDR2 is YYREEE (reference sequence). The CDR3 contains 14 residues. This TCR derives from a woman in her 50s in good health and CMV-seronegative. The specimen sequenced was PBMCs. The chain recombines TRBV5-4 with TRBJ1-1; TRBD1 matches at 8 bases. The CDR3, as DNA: TGTGCCAGCAGCGTAAAGACAGGGGACGCTGAAGCTTTCTTT. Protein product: CASSVKTGDAEAFF.